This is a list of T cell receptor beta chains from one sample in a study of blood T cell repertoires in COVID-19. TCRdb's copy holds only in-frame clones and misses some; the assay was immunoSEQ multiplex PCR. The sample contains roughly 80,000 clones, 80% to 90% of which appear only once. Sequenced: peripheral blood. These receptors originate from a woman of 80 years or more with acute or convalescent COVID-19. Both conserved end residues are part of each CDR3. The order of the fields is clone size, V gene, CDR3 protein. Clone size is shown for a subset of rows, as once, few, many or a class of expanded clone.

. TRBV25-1 CASSESSGLMNTEAFF
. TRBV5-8 CASSLRGHAEAFF
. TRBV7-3 CASSYEGLASDTQYF
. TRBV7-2 CASSFRGGEGDTQYF
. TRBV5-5 CASSPTGGQPREQYF
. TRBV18 CASSPLRDIHSGANVLTF
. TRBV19 CASSIDIYYEQYF
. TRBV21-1 CASSKGSRGRANEKLFF
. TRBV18 CASSLQGAEEKLFF
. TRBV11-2 CASSLGRDRGPTDTQYF
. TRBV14 CASSQLGQAGETQYF
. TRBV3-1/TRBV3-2 CASSPTKKSTYEQYF
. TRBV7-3 CASSLNGLGTSNTGELFF
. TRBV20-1 CSAKTGFEAFF
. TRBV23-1 CASSQSWQGFYGYTF
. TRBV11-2 CASTTRGTSGRGWSETQYF
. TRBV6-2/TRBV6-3 CASSFDISPGLAYYNEQFF
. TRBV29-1 CSASHWDREGDTQYF
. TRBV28 CASSLTVRGYGYTF
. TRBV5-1 CASSLSTVQETQYF
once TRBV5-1 CASSGTVTGELFF
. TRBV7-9 CASSFSLTTSGGATDTQYF
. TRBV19 CASSIGQNQPQHF
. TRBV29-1 CSVAGRPRIEAFF